These T cell receptor beta chains were read from a single sample in a study of blood T cell repertoires in COVID-19. The protocol was immunoSEQ multiplex PCR, while the TCRdb copy is restricted to in-frame clones and leaves out a portion. The table lists about 110,000 clones, around 80% of them singletons. Input material: peripheral blood. The receptors were sampled from a woman older than 75 with acute or convalescent COVID-19. CDR3s leave out the opening cysteine and the closing phenylalanine or tryptophan.

TRBJ1-5 | TRBV6-5 | 13 | ASSTRGGDNQPQH
TRBJ1-1 | TRBV6-6 | 10 | ASRADLPKAF
TRBJ1-2 | TRBV7-8 | 11 | ASSSTGNYGYT
TRBJ2-1 | TRBV4-3 | 14 | ASSQEASGYSNEQF
TRBJ1-1 | TRBV7-9 | 13 | ASSLNQGVGTEAF
TRBJ2-3 | TRBV10-1 | 10 | ASSESETGQY
TRBJ1-1 | TRBV10-1 | 11 | ASSESRGQMAF
TRBJ2-2 | TRBV11-2 | 14 | ASSLKVAGLTGELF
TRBJ2-2 | TRBV3-1/TRBV3-2 | 9 | ASSSPGELF
TRBJ2-7 | TRBV5-1 | 12 | ASSFGTVPHEQY
TRBJ2-1 | TRBV4-1 | 14 | ASSQDRQAFMDEQF
TRBJ1-2 | TRBV19 | 13 | ASSIDQGANYGYT
TRBJ2-1 | TRBV6-5 | 12 | ASRRTSGVLEQF
TRBJ2-1 | TRBV12-3/TRBV12-4 | 11 | ASSFLDYNEQF
TRBJ1-2 | TRBV28 | 9 | ASSLWQSYT
TRBJ2-2 | TRBV30 | 11 | AMGGGYTGELF
TRBJ2-7 | TRBV5-1 | 14 | ASTRTPGEPTYEQY
TRBJ1-2 | TRBV19 | 10 | ASSMDRSGYT
TRBJ2-7 | TRBV19 | 11 | ASSNRVPYEQY
TRBJ2-7 | TRBV28 | 11 | ASGTSGPYEQY
TRBJ2-1 | TRBV18 | 13 | ASSPPLVRSNEQF
TRBJ2-7 | TRBV4-2 | 15 | ASSQALGTSVSYEQY
TRBJ1-3 | TRBV13 | 10 | ASSLTTGTIY
TRBJ2-7 | TRBV4-1 | 11 | ASRLGQADEQY
TRBJ2-2 | TRBV5-1 | 13 | ASSAGPHDTGELF
TRBJ2-2 | TRBV12-3/TRBV12-4 | 11 | ASSATGAGELF
TRBJ1-2 | TRBV29-1 | 11 | SVEASTDYGYT
TRBJ2-1 | TRBV5-4 | 11 | ASSGGQANEQF
TRBJ1-5 | TRBV19 | 12 | ASRGVAGSQPQH
TRBJ2-3 | TRBV6-5 | 12 | ASSILAGVDTQY
TRBJ2-3 | TRBV11-2 | 14 | ASSYRLAGATDTQY
TRBJ2-3 | TRBV5-1 | 12 | ASSVDRAADTQY
TRBJ1-5 | TRBV5-4 | 10 | ASSLLNQPQH
TRBJ1-5 | TRBV18 | 11 | ASSESGKQPQH
TRBJ2-5 | TRBV5-5 | 14 | ASSLFAGGLTETQY
TRBJ1-2 | TRBV19 | 12 | ASRKGGDGYGYT